Each of the 29 T cell receptor beta chains below was sequenced from the same sample in a study of cytomegalovirus exposure and HLA in healthy donors. The PCR was carried out with 60 Vbeta primers and 13 Jbeta primers. The method was immunoSEQ multiplex PCR; TCRdb's version includes in-frame clones alone and lacks a portion of them. Altogether approximately 140,000 clones are present, 79% being singletons, with the ten largest covering roughly 6.3%. Material: PBMCs. The source is a man aged 50-59 years in good health and CMV-seropositive.

The chain uses TRBV10-1 and TRBJ1-5; no firm D call. This CDR3 contains 15 residues. The germline V gene encodes CDR1 WNHNN and CDR2 SYGVQD (reference sequence). V lost 3 bases, J lost 0 bases, and 9 bases lay in between. The CDR3 loop reads CASSDSGGSNQPQHF. As DNA, the CDR3 is TGCGCCAGCAGTGATTCGGGAGGTAGCAATCAGCCCCAGCATTTT.

The J gene is TRBJ2-4, the V gene TRBV7-6; tentative D call: TRBD1 (6 bases). The CDR3 totals 13 residues. Germline V gives CDR1 SGHVS, CDR2 FNYEAQ. V was shortened by 5 bases and J by 8 bases, with 13 bases between the two germline ends. CDR3 nucleotide sequence: TGTGCCAGCAGCCGCCGGGACACCGACATTCAGTACTTC. This encodes CASSRRDTDIQYF.

Only a few counts were recorded for this clone. V and J are TRBV6-1 and TRBJ2-5; 10 nucleotides line up with TRBD1. The CDR3 runs 13 residues. V trimming: 10 bases; J trimming: 5 bases; junction bases outside the gene matches: 7. In germline, CDR1 is MNHNS, CDR2 SASEGT. CDR3 bases: TGTGCCACCAGACAGGGGGCGAGGGAGACCCAGTACTTC. It yields the protein CATRQGARETQYF.

This clone has just one count. V and J are TRBV6-5 and TRBJ1-3; D uncertain. The CDR3 has 15 amino acids. V lost 6 bases and J lost 0, with 12 bases in between. Germline-derived CDR1 and CDR2 are MNHEY and SVGAGI. The DNA of the CDR3 is TGTGCCAGCAGACCTACACAGAGCTCTGGAAACACCATATATTTT. Encoded protein: CASRPTQSSGNTIYF.

The chain couples TRBV11-2 to TRBJ2-3, with D possibly matching TRBD2 (5 bases). V was clipped by 5 bases and J by 8 bases, with 23 bases between them. Germline-derived CDR1 and CDR2 are SGHAT and FQNNGV. The CDR3 sequence is 16 residues long. The CDR3 loop reads CASSLREHGGGSTQYF. The CDR3 bases are TGTGCCAGCAGCCTAAGGGAACACGGAGGTGGGAGTACGCAGTATTTT. Variable domain in full (rest from reference TRBV11-2 and TRBJ2-3): EAGVAQSPRYKIIEKRQSVAFWCNPISGHATLYWYQQILGQGPKLLIQFQNNGVVDDSQLPKDRFSAERLKGVDSTLKIQPAKLEDSAVYLCASSLREHGGGSTQYFGPGTRLTVL.

This chain uses TRBV28 with TRBJ2-1; D call uncertain. Germline lookup yields CDR1 MDHEN and CDR2 SYDVKM. V was cut by 2 bases and J by 0 bases, with 8 bases left in between. The CDR3 covers 15 residues. CDR3 residues: CASSLRPSSYNEQFF. The CDR3 DNA follows: TGTGCCAGCAGTTTACGCCCTAGCTCCTACAATGAGCAGTTCTTC. The entire variable domain, with the rest obtained from reference TRBV28 and TRBJ2-1, is as follows: DVKVTQSSRYLVKRTGEKVFLECVQDMDHENMFWYRQDPGLGLRLIYFSYDVKMKEKGDIPEGYSVSREKKERFSLILESASTNQTSMYLCASSLRPSSYNEQFFGPGTRLTVL.

The CDR3 protein is CSVGKSLNYGYTF. The CDR3 DNA is TGCAGCGTCGGGAAGAGTTTGAACTATGGCTACACCTTC. The chain combines TRBV29-1 with TRBJ1-2; D unresolved. V was clipped by 6 bases and J by 2 bases, with 13 bases between them. The CDR3 is 13 residues long. The V gene's germline CDR1 is SQVTM and CDR2 ANQGSEA.

V and J are TRBV28 and TRBJ1-2, with 10 nucleotides matching TRBD1. V lost 5 bases, J lost 5 bases, and 11 bases stayed unmatched. Germline V gives CDR1 MDHEN, CDR2 SYDVKM. The length of the CDR3 is 16 residues. CDR3 DNA: TGTGCCAGCAGTCGACCCGGGACAGGGGAGGGGTATGGCTACACCTTC. Translation: CASSRPGTGEGYGYTF.

The chain has TRBV5-1 and TRBJ2-7, with 8 bases identical to TRBD2. Per germline, CDR1 SGHRS and CDR2 YFSETQ. J lost 6 bases, V lost 4 bases, and 9 bases had no gene match. The CDR3 sequence is 14 residues long. The CDR3 nucleotides read TGCGCCAGCAGCCGGACTAGCCCATCCCGCGAGCAGTACTTC. Translating it yields CASSRTSPSREQYF.

The chain has TRBV7-2 and TRBJ1-6; 11 nucleotides line up with TRBD1. CDR3 size: 17 residues. The junction had 8 bases not matched to a gene; V was cut back by 1 base and J by 9 bases. The germline gives CDR1 SGHTA, CDR2 FQGNSA. The CDR3 DNA is TGTGCCAGCAGCTTAGAATATTCGGGACAGGGGGGTTCACCCCTCCACTTT. Its protein product is CASSLEYSGQGGSPLHF.

The V gene is TRBV10-1, the J gene TRBJ1-1; D possibly corresponds to TRBD1 (6 bases). The CDR3 contains 17 residues. V was clipped by 3 bases and J by 0 bases, with 17 bases between them. Germline V gene data show CDR1 as WNHNN and CDR2 as SYGVQD (reference sequence). CDR3 sequence (DNA): TGCGCCAGCAGTGACCCACTGACAGGCCTGATGAACACTGAAGCTTTCTTT. Translated: CASSDPLTGLMNTEAFF.

This chain joins TRBV4-2 and TRBJ2-7, with TRBD2 matching 8 bases. V was clipped by 4 bases and J by 11 bases; unmatched bases: 10. The CDR3 runs 13 residues. Germline values: CDR1 LGHNA, CDR2 YNFKEQ. The CDR3 DNA reads as TGTGCCAGCAGCCCCCGGGGTAGCGGGGCTAAGTACTTC. Its protein product is CASSPRGSGAKYF.

This sequence joins TRBV5-1 and TRBJ2-1, with TRBD1 matching over 9 bases. Germline CDR1 SGHRS, CDR2 YFSETQ. V shed 4 bases and J 9 bases; nucleotides not matched to a gene: 8. This CDR3 has 14 residues. The chain's CDR3 is CASSPGQGGGEQFF. In nucleotides, the CDR3 is TGCGCCAGCAGCCCGGGACAGGGCGGAGGTGAGCAGTTCTTC.

This rearrangement joins TRBV12-5 to TRBJ2-2; 7 bases align to TRBD1. Trimming removed 2 bases from V and 6 bases from J; junction bases left unmatched: 6. This CDR3 is built from 15 residues. The germline gives CDR1 LGHNT, CDR2 FRNRAP. CDR3 bases: TGTGCTAGTGGTTTGATGACAGGGCCCGCCGGGGAGCTGTTTTTT. This translates into CASGLMTGPAGELFF.

The chain combines TRBV5-1 with TRBJ2-7; 9 bases match TRBD1. CDR3 length: 14 residues. Germline V CDR1 and CDR2: SGHRS, YFSETQ. V lost 3 bases to trimming and J lost 0 bases; unmatched junction nucleotides: 1. CDR3 DNA: TGCGCCAGCAGCTCGACAGGGGGCTCCTACGAGCAGTACTTC. It specifies CASSSTGGSYEQYF.

CDR3 nucleotide sequence: TGTGCCAGCAGTTTTCGGGACACATATGAAAAACTGTTTTTT. Translated, it gives CASSFRDTYEKLFF. This chain uses TRBV2 with TRBJ1-4; D might be TRBD1 (6 bases). The CDR3 consists of 14 residues. V was pared by 5 bases and J by 6 bases, with 13 bases between. Germline assignment: CDR1 SNHLY and CDR2 FYNNEI. The full variable domain, in which reference TRBV2 and TRBJ1-4 provide the parts outside the CDR3, is EPEVTQTPSHQVTQMGQEVILRCVPISNHLYFYWYRQILGQKVEFLVSFYNNEISEKSEIFDDQFSVERPDGSNFTLKIRSTKLEDSAMYFCASSFRDTYEKLFFGSGTQLSVL.

V and J are TRBV30 and TRBJ1-6; 8 bases line up with TRBD1. Losses at the gene ends were 2 bases for V and 7 bases for J; bases not matched to a gene: 16. The CDR3 runs to 18 residues. Germline loops: CDR1 GTSNPN, CDR2 SVGIG (reference sequence). The CDR3 spells CAWSLPDARQGWNSPLHF. CDR3 nucleotides: TGTGCCTGGAGTCTTCCTGATGCTCGACAGGGGTGGAATTCACCCCTCCACTTT. The full variable domain, rest sourced from reference TRBV30 and TRBJ1-6, is SQTIHQWPATLVQPVGSPLSLECTVEGTSNPNLYWYRQAAGRGLQLLFYSVGIGQISSEVPQNLSASRPQDRQFILSSKKLLLSDSGFYLCAWSLPDARQGWNSPLHFGNGTRLTVT.

The chain carries TRBV27 and TRBJ1-1; no reliable D call. Trimming stripped 8 bases from V and 1 base from J, with 5 bases between. CDR1 is MNHEY, CDR2 SMNVEV, per germline (reference sequence). This CDR3 region has 11 residues. The CDR3 coding sequence is TGTGCCAGCCATAGGAACACTGAAGCTTTCTTT. Its protein is CASHRNTEAFF.

This sequence joins TRBV11-2 and TRBJ2-7; 12 bases are shared with TRBD2. The J segment lost 6 bases and the V segment lost 1 base, leaving 4 bases of the junction unmatched. The CDR3 loop spans 15 amino acids. Germline V gene data show CDR1 as SGHAT and CDR2 as FQNNGV. CDR3 coding DNA: TGTGCCAGCAGCTTAGGACTAGCGGGAGAGGGCGAGCAGTACTTC. Protein product: CASSLGLAGEGEQYF.

The J gene is TRBJ1-4, the V gene TRBV10-3; a weak D match, TRBD1 (5 bases). V was shortened by 10 bases and J by 0 bases, with 9 bases between the two germline ends. In germline, CDR1 is ENHRY, CDR2 SYGVKD. There are 13 residues in the CDR3. The CDR3 nucleotides are TGTGCCACCGGACACACAACTAATGAAAAACTGTTTTTT. Translating it yields CATGHTTNEKLFF.

In this sample, this clone turned up a few times. The chain is built from TRBV5-6 and TRBJ2-1, with TRBD2 identical over 9 bases. Germline lookup yields CDR1 SGHDT and CDR2 YYEEEE. The CDR3 is 13 residues long. Trimming cost V 1 base and J 10 bases; bases outside gene matches: 3. CDR3 in amino acids: CASSLNLAGEQFF. The CDR3 nucleotides are TGTGCCAGCAGCTTGAACCTAGCGGGAGAGCAGTTCTTC. Using reference TRBV5-6 and TRBJ2-1 for the parts outside the CDR3, the full variable domain is DAGVTQSPTHLIKTRGQQVTLRCSPKSGHDTVSWYQQALGQGPQFIFQYYEEEERQRGNFPDRFSGHQFPNYSSELNVNALLLGDSALYLCASSLNLAGEQFFGPGTRLTVL.

This rearrangement joins TRBV27 to TRBJ2-1; 7 bases align to TRBD2. The trim removed 4 bases at V and 6 bases at J, leaving 9 bases unmatched. The CDR3 covers 15 residues. CDR1 is MNHEY and CDR2 is SMNVEV in the germline V gene (reference sequence). CDR3 bases: TGTGCCAGCAGTTCTCGAGGACTAGGGAGCAATGAGCAGTTCTTC. Its translation: CASSSRGLGSNEQFF.

This clone was detected once. The chain combines TRBV6-5 with TRBJ1-2; 7 bases fit TRBD1. This CDR3 is built from 12 residues. Germline CDR1 reads MNHEY; CDR2 reads SVGAGI. The ends lost 6 bases at V and 7 bases at J; junction bases unmatched: 5. CDR3 nucleotide sequence: TGTGCCAGCAGCGGCGACAGGGTTGGCTACACCTTC. Translating it yields CASSGDRVGYTF.

The V call is TRBV14, the J call TRBJ1-1; D is ambiguous. The V and J ends lost 7 bases and 11 bases respectively, with 20 bases between them. Germline values: CDR1 SGHDN, CDR2 FVKESK. The CDR3 has 13 residues. The CDR3 DNA follows: TGTGCCAGCAATTTTGACCCTGTGGGCGAGGCTTTCTTT. Translating gives CASNFDPVGEAFF.

The chain combines TRBV5-1 with TRBJ2-5; D perhaps matches TRBD1 (6 bases). The CDR3 is made up of 12 amino acids. Germline CDR1 SGHRS, CDR2 YFSETQ. V was cut by 7 bases and J by 2 bases, with 9 bases left in between. CDR3 sequence reads: CASYRAQETQYF. The CDR3 DNA reads TGCGCCAGCTACAGGGCTCAAGAGACCCAGTACTTC.

The chain carries TRBV5-1 and TRBJ2-7; no clear D gene. CDR3 length equals 15 residues. V lost 0 bases and J lost 4, with 14 bases in between. Germline V gene sequence: CDR1 SGHRS, CDR2 YFSETQ. The CDR3 is CASSLVASESYEQYF. CDR3 nucleotide sequence: TGCGCCAGCAGCTTGGTGGCTAGTGAGTCGTACGAGCAGTACTTC.

The rearrangement joins TRBV28 to TRBJ1-3, with D tentatively TRBD1 (5 bases). V lost 4 bases, J lost 3 bases, and 19 bases lay in between. Germline V gives CDR1 MDHEN, CDR2 SYDVKM. This CDR3 comprises 17 residues. Written as DNA, the CDR3 is TGTGCCAGCAGTTCGGTCCTGGGGGGAGAGGGTGGAAACACCATATATTTT. The encoded protein is CASSSVLGGEGGNTIYF.

The V gene is TRBV7-2, the J gene TRBJ2-7, with 7 bases that match TRBD2. The CDR3 is 14 amino acids. Germline V gives CDR1 SGHTA, CDR2 FQGNSA. The junction had 3 bases not matched to a gene; V was cut back by 2 bases and J by 2 bases. The CDR3 DNA sequence: TGTGCCAGCAGCTTAAGTCTAGCGGCCTACGAGCAGTACTTC. It is translated as CASSLSLAAYEQYF.

The chain couples TRBV6-6 to TRBJ2-3; D unclear. In germline, CDR1 is MNHNY, CDR2 SVGAGI (reference sequence). The CDR3 is 15 amino acids. Trimming took off 6 bases at V and 1 base at J, with 14 bases between the two ends. The DNA of the CDR3 is TGTGCCAGCAGATACCACCTTGAGGGCACAGATACGCAGTATTTT. Amino acids: CASRYHLEGTDTQYF.